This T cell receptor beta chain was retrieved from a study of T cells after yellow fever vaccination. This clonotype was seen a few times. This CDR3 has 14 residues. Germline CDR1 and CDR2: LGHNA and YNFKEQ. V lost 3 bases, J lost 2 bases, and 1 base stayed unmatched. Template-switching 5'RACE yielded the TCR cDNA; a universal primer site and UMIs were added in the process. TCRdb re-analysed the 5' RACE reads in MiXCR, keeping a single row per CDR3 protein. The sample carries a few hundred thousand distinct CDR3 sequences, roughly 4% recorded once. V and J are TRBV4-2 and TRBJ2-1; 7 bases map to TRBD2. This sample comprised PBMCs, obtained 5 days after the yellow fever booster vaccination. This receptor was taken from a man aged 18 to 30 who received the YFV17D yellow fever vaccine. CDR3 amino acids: CASSHSGAYNEQFF. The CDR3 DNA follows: TGTGCCAGCAGCCACAGCGGGGCCTACAATGAGCAGTTCTTC.